The 23 T cell receptor beta chains below all came from one sample that was sequenced in a study of shared clonotypes between healthy human individuals. The protocol was immunoSEQ multiplex PCR, while the TCRdb copy is restricted to in-frame clones and leaves out a portion. The sample has approximately 1,000,000 clones, 75% to 80% seen once. Sequencing input: memory CD4+ T cells from PBMCs. Subset of the sample: CD45RA-negative fraction. The receptors were gathered from a man aged 18 to 30 in good health. Some clones in this sample may be carry-over from other donors' samples.

This clone was seen at least ten times. The chain has TRBV18 and TRBJ2-7, with 9 bases aligning to TRBD1. V dropped 3 bases and J dropped 4; count of bases not matched to a gene: 13. The CDR3 spans 17 residues. Per the germline V gene, CDR1 is KGHSH and CDR2 is LQKENI. CDR3 in amino acids: CASSPQTTGGLAYEQYF. In DNA form, the CDR3 reads TGTGCCAGCTCACCGCAAACTACAGGGGGCCTTGCTTACGAGCAGTACTTC.

This clone was recorded a few times. The chain combines TRBV7-8 with TRBJ1-2; D gene ambiguous. Trimming shortened V by 1 base and J by 2 bases, and 5 bases separated the two germline ends. Germline CDR1 is SGHVS and CDR2 is FQNEAQ. The CDR3 totals 13 residues. For the CDR3, the DNA is TGTGCCAGCAGCTTAGAATTGAACTATGGCTACACCTTC. This gives the protein CASSLELNYGYTF. Looking up the rest from reference TRBV7-8 and TRBJ1-2 gives the full variable domain: GAGVSQSPRYKVAKRGQDVALRCDPISGHVSLFWYQQALGQGPEFLTYFQNEAQLDKSGLPSDRFFAERPEGSVSTLKIQRTQQEDSAVYLCASSLELNYGYTFGSGTRLTVV.

V is TRBV9 and J is TRBJ2-6, with TRBD1 identical over 8 bases. There are 18 residues in the CDR3. The germline CDR1 and CDR2 sequences are SGDLS and YYNGEE. V shed 0 bases, J shed 2 bases, and the junction held 7 bases outside the gene matches. The CDR3 protein is CASSVVAEDRAGANVLTF. DNA for the CDR3: TGTGCCAGCAGCGTAGTCGCGGAGGACAGGGCTGGGGCCAACGTCCTGACTTTC.

This chain uses TRBV7-3 with TRBJ1-4, with 9 positions matching TRBD1. This CDR3 contains 14 residues. V was clipped by 3 bases and J by 5 bases; unmatched bases: 1. CDR1 SGHTA and CDR2 FQGTGA come from the germline V gene. The CDR3 region is CASSLGQGNEKLFF. In nucleotides, the CDR3 is TGTGCCAGCAGCTTGGGACAGGGAAATGAAAAACTGTTTTTT.

CDR3 region: CASSIFGQENEQFF. CDR3 in DNA: TGTGCCAGTAGTATTTTCGGACAGGAGAATGAGCAGTTCTTC. The chain has TRBV19 and TRBJ2-1; 7 bases line up with TRBD1. The CDR3 consists of 14 residues. CDR1 is LNHDA, CDR2 SQIVND, per germline (reference sequence). After removal of 3 bases from V and 7 bases from J, the junction contained 6 bases not matched to a gene.

The rearrangement joins TRBV5-5 to TRBJ2-1; D unresolved. The CDR3 length is 16 residues. V was trimmed by 4 bases and J by 4 bases, leaving 18 bases between them. Germline CDR1 SGHKS, CDR2 YYEKEE (reference sequence). CDR3: CASSTTFSTHYNEQFF. CDR3 coding DNA: TGTGCCAGCAGCACGACATTTTCCACGCATTACAATGAGCAGTTCTTC.

V and J are TRBV5-1 and TRBJ1-2; 7 nucleotides line up with TRBD1. From germline, CDR1 is SGHRS and CDR2 YFSETQ. The V and J ends lost 2 bases and 8 bases, in that order; junction bases with no gene match: 9. This CDR3 spans 14 amino acids. Here the CDR3 reads CASSFRRDSQGYTF. CDR3 nucleotides: TGCGCCAGCAGCTTTAGGCGGGACAGCCAGGGCTACACCTTC.

The rearrangement uses TRBV6-1 and TRBJ2-2; no definite D call. The CDR3 runs to 13 residues. Between the trimmed V and J ends, which lost 6 bases and 5 bases, there was a span of 10 bases. Germline values: CDR1 MNHNS, CDR2 SASEGT. CDR3 sequence: CASSLESTGELFF. In DNA, the CDR3 is TGTGCCAGCAGCCTGGAAAGTACCGGGGAGCTGTTTTTT.

The chain recombines TRBV18 with TRBJ1-1, with 9 bases lining up with TRBD1. V lost 4 bases, J lost 3 bases, and 6 bases stayed unmatched. CDR1 KGHSH and CDR2 LQKENI come from the germline V gene. There are 15 residues in the CDR3. The chain's CDR3 is CASSLLGQGYTEAFF. CDR3 nucleotides: TGTGCCAGCTCACTGTTGGGACAGGGCTACACTGAAGCTTTCTTT.

This chain connects TRBV7-3 to TRBJ1-1; weak D call: TRBD1 (5 bases). V lost 4 bases to trimming and J lost 4 bases, with 10 bases between them. Looked up from germline, CDR1 is SGHTA and CDR2 is FQGTGA. The CDR3 runs to 13 residues. CDR3 region: CASSSTGVTEAFF. CDR3 nucleotides: TGTGCCAGCAGCTCTACGGGGGTCACTGAAGCTTTCTTT.

This clone was recorded only once. The rearrangement joins TRBV28 to TRBJ2-1, with TRBD2 identical over 8 bases. After removal of 3 bases from V and 5 bases from J, the junction contained 9 bases not matched to a gene. CDR1 MDHEN and CDR2 SYDVKM come from the germline V gene. CDR3 length: 16 residues. CDR3 in DNA: TGTGCCAGCAGTTTGGTCTGGCTAGCGGGCGACAATGAGCAGTTCTTC. Translated: CASSLVWLAGDNEQFF.

About this clone: The sample has other DNA sequences that encode this CDR3 too. The chain joins TRBV6-5 to TRBJ2-1; D uncertain. Trimming shortened V by 2 bases and J by 0 bases, and 2 bases separated the two germline ends. This CDR3 region has 13 residues. Per the germline V gene, CDR1 is MNHEY and CDR2 is SVGAGI. CDR3 sequence: CASSYDSYNEQFF. In DNA form, the CDR3 reads TGTGCCAGCAGTTACGACTCCTACAATGAGCAGTTCTTC.

In DNA, the CDR3 is TGCAGCGTTACAGACAGGGCGTTGGCTTTCTTT. Encoded protein: CSVTDRALAFF. J is TRBJ1-1 and V is TRBV29-1, with 7 bases matching TRBD1. Trimming removed 5 bases from V and 11 bases from J; junction bases left unmatched: 8. The length of the CDR3 is 11 residues. CDR1 is SQVTM, CDR2 ANQGSEA, per germline. Variable domain in full (rest from reference TRBV29-1 and TRBJ1-1): SAVISQKPSRDICQRGTSLTIQCQVDSQVTMMFWYRQQPGQSLTLIATANQGSEATYESGFVIDKFPISRPNLTFSTLTVSNMSPEDSSIYLCSVTDRALAFFGQGTRLTVV.

A single count supports this clone. The chain has TRBV6-5 and TRBJ1-5; D unclear. The CDR3 is made up of 13 amino acids. Germline assignment: CDR1 MNHEY and CDR2 SVGAGI. Between the trimmed V and J ends, which lost 5 bases and 2 bases, there was a span of 7 bases. DNA for the CDR3: TGTGCCAGCAGTGTGGGAGGCAATCAGCCCCAGCATTTT. Encoded protein: CASSVGGNQPQHF.

This clone was counted only a few times. The same CDR3 arises from other DNA sequences in this sample as well. The chain joins TRBV7-8 to TRBJ1-1, with D maybe TRBD1 (5 bases). V was cut by 1 base and J by 1 base, with 7 bases left in between. Germline V gene data show CDR1 as SGHVS and CDR2 as FQNEAQ. This CDR3 contains 14 residues. The CDR3 is CASSLVQGNTEAFF. The CDR3 nucleotides read TGTGCCAGCAGCTTAGTTCAGGGGAACACTGAAGCTTTCTTT.

V and J are TRBV9 and TRBJ2-5; perhaps TRBD2 as D (6 bases). The CDR3 has 13 residues. Trimming took 1 base from V and 7 from J, leaving 11 bases between them. In germline, CDR1 is SGDLS, CDR2 YYNGEE. This CDR3 reads CASSVFGGGTQYF. The CDR3 nucleotides are TGTGCCAGCAGCGTATTTGGGGGAGGGACCCAGTACTTC.

V is TRBV21-1 and J is TRBJ2-7; the table's D call TRBD2 went unverified against the DNA. TRBV21-1 corresponds to a pseudogene. The CDR3 sequence is 14 residues long. CDR3 sequence: CASSKGTYWYEQYF. The CDR3 region has the DNA TGTGCCAGCAGCAAAGGGACTTACTGGTACGAGCAGTACTTC.

The V call is TRBV4-2, the J call TRBJ2-7; no definite D call. Germline loops: CDR1 LGHNA, CDR2 YNFKEQ. V was cut by 5 bases and J by 2 bases, with 13 bases left in between. The length of the CDR3 is 14 residues. The CDR3 spells CASSEGSETYEQYF. For the CDR3, the DNA is TGTGCCAGCAGCGAAGGCAGCGAGACCTACGAGCAGTACTTC.

V gene TRBV5-1 combines with J gene TRBJ2-4; 15 bases agree with TRBD2. V dropped 4 bases and J dropped 8; count of bases not matched to a gene: 7. CDR3 length equals 16 residues. Germline CDR1 SGHRS, CDR2 YFSETQ. The CDR3 region is CASSPGTSGRKDIQYF. CDR3 sequence (DNA): TGCGCCAGCAGCCCCGGGACTAGCGGGAGGAAGGACATTCAGTACTTC.

J is TRBJ1-4 and V is TRBV7-9; D is unresolved. Trimming removed 1 base from V and 10 bases from J, with 13 bases in between. Germline V gives CDR1 SEHNR, CDR2 FQNEAQ (reference sequence). This CDR3 is built from 14 residues. The CDR3: CASSLGGGLGKLFF. CDR3 in DNA: TGTGCCAGCAGCTTAGGAGGAGGGTTGGGAAAACTGTTTTTT.

Here the CDR3 reads CASTGSGANVLTF. The CDR3 DNA sequence: TGCGCCAGTACCGGGTCTGGGGCCAACGTCCTGACTTTC. The chain is built from TRBV5-1 and TRBJ2-6; D is undetermined. The CDR3 sequence is 13 residues long. Germline V gene data show CDR1 as SGHRS and CDR2 as YFSETQ. Trimming cost V 8 bases and J 1 base, with 7 bases left between them.

The J gene is TRBJ1-1, the V gene TRBV5-6; D not certain. Trimming pared 3 bases from V and 2 bases from J, leaving 8 bases between. The germline V gene has CDR1 SGHDT and CDR2 YYEEEE. This CDR3 region has 13 residues. CDR3 DNA: TGTGCCAGCAGCTGGCAGACTAACACTGAAGCTTTCTTT. Protein: CASSWQTNTEAFF.

The rearrangement uses TRBV6-1 and TRBJ1-5, with D maybe TRBD1 (6 bases). Per the germline V gene, CDR1 is MNHNS and CDR2 is SASEGT. With 7 bases removed from V and 2 bases from J, the gap between germline ends came to 12 bases. The CDR3 runs 14 residues. This chain's CDR3 is CASKGGAGNQPQHF. The CDR3, as DNA: TGTGCCAGCAAAGGGGGGGCTGGCAATCAGCCCCAGCATTTT.